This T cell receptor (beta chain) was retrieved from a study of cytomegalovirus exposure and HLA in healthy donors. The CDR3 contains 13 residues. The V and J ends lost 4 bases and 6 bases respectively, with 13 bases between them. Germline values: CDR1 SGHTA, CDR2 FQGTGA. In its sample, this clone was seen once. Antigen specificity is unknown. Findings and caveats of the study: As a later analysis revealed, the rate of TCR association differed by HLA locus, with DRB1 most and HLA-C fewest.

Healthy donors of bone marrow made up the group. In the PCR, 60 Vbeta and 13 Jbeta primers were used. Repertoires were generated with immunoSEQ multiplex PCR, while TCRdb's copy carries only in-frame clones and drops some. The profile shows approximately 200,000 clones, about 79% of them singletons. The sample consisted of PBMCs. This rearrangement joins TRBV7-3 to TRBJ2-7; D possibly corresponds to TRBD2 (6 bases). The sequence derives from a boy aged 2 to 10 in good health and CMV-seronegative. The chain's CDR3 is CASSSFTGSEQYF. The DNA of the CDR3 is TGTGCCAGCAGCTCCTTCACCGGGAGCGAGCAGTACTTC.